This entry lists 18 T cell receptor beta chains sequenced from one sample in a study of T-cell memory formation after mild COVID-19. TCRdb independently ran MiXCR on the 5' RACE reads; one entry per CDR3 protein. Here the sample spans about 140,000 distinct CDR3 sequences, around 15% being singletons. Sequencing input: PBMCs or a T cell subset sorted from them (not recorded which). These receptor sequences come from an adult woman who had mild COVID-19 (a few samples of this study predate the infection). Cell type and time point are not known.

The sample holds a few counts of this clonotype. The gene calls are TRBV6-5 and TRBJ2-3, with TRBD2 matching over 7 bases. The length of the CDR3 is 17 residues. V trimming: 6 bases; J trimming: 1 base; junction bases outside the gene matches: 13. CDR1 MNHEY and CDR2 SVGAGI come from the germline V gene. CDR3 sequence: CASSTPGREDGTDTQYF. CDR3 DNA sequence: TGTGCCAGCAGCACCCCAGGTCGGGAGGATGGCACAGATACGCAGTATTTT.

This chain links TRBV5-6 with TRBJ1-2; 11 nucleotides line up with TRBD1. After removal of 3 bases from V and 2 bases from J, the junction contained 3 bases not matched to a gene. This CDR3 spans 15 amino acids. The germline CDR1 and CDR2 sequences are SGHDT and YYEEEE. Here the CDR3 DNA reads TGTGCCAGCAGCTGGGGACAGGGGGTAAACTATGGCTACACCTTC. This translates into CASSWGQGVNYGYTF.

V and J are TRBV29-1 and TRBJ2-3, with 7 nucleotides matching TRBD1. The junction had 8 bases not matched to a gene; V was cut back by 7 bases and J by 1 base. In germline, CDR1 is SQVTM, CDR2 ANQGSEA. This CDR3 comprises 14 residues. The CDR3 sequence: CSGTTGDRTDTQYF. The CDR3 bases are TGCAGCGGAACCACAGGGGATCGCACAGATACGCAGTATTTT.

This clonotype was seen a handful of times. The rearrangement joins TRBV12-3 or TRBV12-4 to TRBJ2-1; D unresolved. V dropped 10 bases and J dropped 7 bases, with 11 bases sitting between them. The CDR3 totals 11 residues. The CDR3 region is CATRAGNEQFF. CDR3 bases: TGTGCCACCCGGGCTGGAAATGAGCAGTTCTTC.

This clonotype was detected only a few times. The rearrangement joins TRBV7-8 to TRBJ2-5; either TRBD1 or TRBD2 may fit D (5 bases each). The CDR3 consists of 15 residues. The V gene's germline CDR1 is SGHVS and CDR2 FQNEAQ. V lost 3 bases to trimming and J lost 0 bases, with 11 bases between them. The CDR3 reads CASSFYGAYQETQYF. For the CDR3, the DNA is TGTGCCAGCAGCTTTTACGGGGCGTACCAAGAGACCCAGTACTTC. Full variable domain (remainder filled in from reference TRBV7-8 and TRBJ2-5): GAGVSQSPRYKVAKRGQDVALRCDPISGHVSLFWYQQALGQGPEFLTYFQNEAQLDKSGLPSDRFFAERPEGSVSTLKIQRTQQEDSAVYLCASSFYGAYQETQYFGPGTRLLVL.

This chain joins TRBV9 and TRBJ2-1, with TRBD2 matching over 9 bases. J was trimmed by 4 bases and V by 4 bases; bases with no gene match: 12. The germline V gene has CDR1 SGDLS and CDR2 YYNGEE. This CDR3 is 17 amino acids long. This CDR3 reads CASSPLGISGGYNEQFF. The DNA of the CDR3 is TGTGCCAGCAGCCCCCTCGGGATTAGCGGGGGTTACAATGAGCAGTTCTTC. Using reference TRBV9 and TRBJ2-1 for the parts outside the CDR3, the full variable domain is DSGVTQTPKHLITATGQRVTLRCSPRSGDLSVYWYQQSLDQGLQFLIQYYNGEERAKGNILERFSAQQFPDLHSELNLSSLELGDSALYFCASSPLGISGGYNEQFFGPGTRLTVL.

This clonotype was observed a handful of times. The V and J genes are TRBV5-1 and TRBJ2-5; D not resolved. CDR1 is SGHRS, CDR2 YFSETQ, per germline. This CDR3 spans 15 amino acids. V was pared by 0 bases and J by 5 bases, with 14 bases between. In nucleotides, the CDR3 is TGCGCCAGCAGCTTGGAAGGCACCCTCGGGGAGACCCAGTACTTC. As protein: CASSLEGTLGETQYF. Using reference TRBV5-1 and TRBJ2-5 for the parts outside the CDR3, the full variable domain is KAGVTQTPRYLIKTRGQQVTLSCSPISGHRSVSWYQQTPGQGLQFLFEYFSETQRNKGNFPGRFSGRQFSNSRSEMNVSTLELGDSALYLCASSLEGTLGETQYFGPGTRLLVL.

The V and J genes are TRBV29-1 and TRBJ2-1, with 11 bases lining up with TRBD2. Germline assignment: CDR1 SQVTM and CDR2 ANQGSEA. The CDR3 extends over 15 amino acids. J was trimmed by 2 bases and V by 6 bases; bases with no gene match: 6. The CDR3 region is CSVEGTSGAYNEQFF. The DNA for the CDR3 is TGCAGCGTGGAGGGGACTAGCGGAGCCTACAATGAGCAGTTCTTC.

This clonotype was seen a few times. The chain employs TRBV20-1 and TRBJ2-7; 7 bases align to TRBD2. The V gene's germline CDR1 is DFQATT and CDR2 SNEGSKA (reference sequence). J lost 2 bases, V lost 2 bases, and 6 bases had no gene match. The CDR3 loop spans 14 amino acids. CDR3 DNA sequence: TGCAGTGCTAGATCCAGCGGGGAAACCTACGAGCAGTACTTC. Protein: CSARSSGETYEQYF.

The V call is TRBV7-6, the J call TRBJ2-7; perhaps D is TRBD1 or TRBD2 (6 bases each). Trimming took 9 bases from V and 2 from J, leaving 26 bases between them. Per germline, CDR1 SGHVS and CDR2 FNYEAQ. This CDR3 has 17 amino acids. The CDR3 reads CASRQSPGGEVTYEQYF. The CDR3 coding sequence is TGTGCCAGTAGACAGTCCCCCGGGGGCGAGGTTACCTACGAGCAGTACTTC.

This clonotype has just a few counts. The chain has TRBV4-1 and TRBJ1-4; 7 nucleotides agree with TRBD1. J lost 7 bases, V lost 4 bases, and 12 bases had no gene match. This CDR3 is 16 amino acids long. The germline CDR1 and CDR2 sequences are MGHRA and YSYEKL. The CDR3 protein is CASSRPTGSRSEKLFF. As DNA, the CDR3 is TGCGCCAGCAGCCGTCCGACAGGGTCCAGGAGTGAAAAACTGTTTTTT.

The chain recombines TRBV7-2 with TRBJ1-5; D is unclear. This CDR3 spans 17 amino acids. The ends were cut back, 1 base at V and 0 bases at J, with 13 bases in the middle. Looked up from germline, CDR1 is SGHTA and CDR2 is FQGNSA. The CDR3 reads CASSLGRMDYSNQPQHF. CDR3 nucleotide sequence: TGTGCCAGCAGCTTAGGGAGAATGGATTATAGCAATCAGCCCCAGCATTTT.

At least ten counts were recorded for this clonotype. The chain carries TRBV3-1 and TRBJ1-1; D gene ambiguous. V was shortened by 0 bases and J by 6 bases, with 11 bases between the two germline ends. Germline lookup yields CDR1 LGHDT and CDR2 YNNKEL (reference sequence). The CDR3 loop spans 14 amino acids. The CDR3 DNA follows: TGTGCCAGCAGCCAAGATTTAAAAGGGTCTGAAGCTTTCTTT. Translated: CASSQDLKGSEAFF.

Only a few counts were recorded for this clonotype. The V and J genes are TRBV11-2 and TRBJ1-1; no definite D call. V was cut by 4 bases and J by 0 bases, with 15 bases left in between. The V gene's germline CDR1 is SGHAT and CDR2 FQNNGV. This CDR3 has 16 residues. The CDR3 reads CASSSPMESMNTEAFF. CDR3 DNA sequence: TGTGCCAGCAGCTCTCCCATGGAGTCCATGAACACTGAAGCTTTCTTT.

This chain joins TRBV14 and TRBJ2-2, with 9 bases fitting TRBD1. The V gene end was trimmed by 10 bases and the J gene end by 4 bases; junction bases not matched to a gene: 1. This CDR3 comprises 12 residues. Per germline, CDR1 SGHDN and CDR2 FVKESK. The CDR3 DNA sequence: TGTGCCAAGACAGGGGGCACCGGGGAGCTGTTTTTT. Translating it yields CAKTGGTGELFF. The whole variable domain, remainder taken from reference TRBV14 and TRBJ2-2, is EAGVTQFPSHSVIEKGQTVTLRCDPISGHDNLYWYRRVMGKEIKFLLHFVKESKQDESGMPNNRFLAERTGGTYSTLKVQPAELEDSGVYFCAKTGGTGELFFGEGSRLTVL.

The rearrangement joins TRBV15 to TRBJ1-1; D unresolved. The CDR3 contains 13 residues. Per the germline V gene, CDR1 is LNHNV and CDR2 is YYDKDF (reference sequence). With 3 bases removed from V and 2 bases from J, the gap between germline ends came to 7 bases. CDR3 in amino acids: CATSRNRNTEAFF. In DNA form, the CDR3 reads TGTGCCACCAGCAGGAACAGAAACACTGAAGCTTTCTTT.

This clonotype was observed a handful of times. The chain links TRBV5-1 to TRBJ2-7, with D perhaps being TRBD1 or TRBD2 (5 bases each). CDR1 SGHRS and CDR2 YFSETQ come from the germline V gene. Trimming removed 5 bases from V and 2 bases from J, with 14 bases in between. The CDR3 length is 14 residues. This CDR3 reads CASRAEGDAYEQYF. The CDR3 DNA sequence: TGCGCCAGCAGGGCGGAAGGGGACGCCTACGAGCAGTACTTC.

This clonotype occurred once. The chain recombines TRBV5-5 with TRBJ2-7; 7 bases match TRBD1. The germline gives CDR1 SGHKS, CDR2 YYEKEE (reference sequence). CDR3 length equals 14 residues. V trimming: 4 bases; J trimming: 4 bases; junction bases outside the gene matches: 8. CDR3 coding DNA: TGTGCCAGCAGCACACCGGGACAGAAATACGAGCAGTACTTC. Translation gives CASSTPGQKYEQYF.